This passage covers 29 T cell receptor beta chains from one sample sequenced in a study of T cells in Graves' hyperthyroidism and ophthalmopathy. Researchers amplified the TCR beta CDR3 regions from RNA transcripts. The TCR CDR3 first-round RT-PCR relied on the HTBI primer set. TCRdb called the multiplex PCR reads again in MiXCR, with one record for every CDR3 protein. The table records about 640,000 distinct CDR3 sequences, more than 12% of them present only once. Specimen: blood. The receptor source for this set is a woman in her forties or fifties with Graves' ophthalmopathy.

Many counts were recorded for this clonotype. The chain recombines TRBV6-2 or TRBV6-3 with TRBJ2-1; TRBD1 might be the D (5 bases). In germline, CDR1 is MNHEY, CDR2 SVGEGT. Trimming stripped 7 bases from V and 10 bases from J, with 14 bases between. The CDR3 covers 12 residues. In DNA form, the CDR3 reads TGTGCCAGCACCCTTGGTGGGGCCGAGCAGTTCTTC. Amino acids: CASTLGGAEQFF.

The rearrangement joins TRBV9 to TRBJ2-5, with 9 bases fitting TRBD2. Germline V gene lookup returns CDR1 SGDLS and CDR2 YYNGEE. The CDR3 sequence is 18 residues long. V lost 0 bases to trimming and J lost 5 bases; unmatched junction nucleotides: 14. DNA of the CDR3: TGTGCCAGCAGCGTAGTTGTTTACCCGTGGAGCGGGAGGGAGACCCAGTACTTC. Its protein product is CASSVVVYPWSGRETQYF.

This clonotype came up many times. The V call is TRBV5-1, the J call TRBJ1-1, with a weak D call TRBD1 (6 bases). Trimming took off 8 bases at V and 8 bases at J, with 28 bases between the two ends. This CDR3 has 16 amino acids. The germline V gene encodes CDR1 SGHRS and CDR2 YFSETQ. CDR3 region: CASKIIQGTRNSEAFF. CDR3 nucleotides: TGCGCCAGTAAAATAATCCAGGGGACCAGAAACTCAGAAGCTTTCTTT.

The CDR3: CASSLVGISGSFSGELFF. For the CDR3, the DNA is TGTGCCAGCAGCTTAGTTGGGATTAGCGGGAGTTTCAGCGGGGAGCTGTTTTTT. This rearrangement joins TRBV7-2 to TRBJ2-2; TRBD2 matches at 9 bases. The trim removed 1 base at V and 7 bases at J, leaving 13 bases unmatched. Germline CDR1 SGHTA, CDR2 FQGNSA. The CDR3 sequence is 18 residues long.

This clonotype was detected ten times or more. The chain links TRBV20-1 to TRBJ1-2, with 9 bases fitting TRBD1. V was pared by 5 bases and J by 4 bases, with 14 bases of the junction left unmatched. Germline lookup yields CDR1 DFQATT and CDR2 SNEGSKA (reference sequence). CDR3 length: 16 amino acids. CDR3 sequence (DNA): TGCAGTGCTCGACACCCTCCGGGACAGGGTGCCTATGGCTACACCTTC. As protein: CSARHPPGQGAYGYTF.

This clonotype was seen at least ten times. CDR3 sequence reads: CATSRDNWADTQYF. CDR3 DNA sequence: TGTGCCACCAGCAGAGATAATTGGGCAGATACGCAGTATTTT. This rearrangement joins TRBV15 to TRBJ2-3; no definite D call. V was pared by 0 bases and J by 4 bases, with 8 bases between. Per the germline V gene, CDR1 is LNHNV and CDR2 is YYDKDF (reference sequence). This CDR3 region has 14 residues.

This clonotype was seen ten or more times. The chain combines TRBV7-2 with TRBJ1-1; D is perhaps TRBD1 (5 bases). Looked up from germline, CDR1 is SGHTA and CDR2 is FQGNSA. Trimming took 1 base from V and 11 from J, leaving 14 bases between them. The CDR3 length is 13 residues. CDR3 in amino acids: CASSLEWGRGAFF. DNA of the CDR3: TGTGCCAGCAGCTTAGAATGGGGCCGCGGGGCTTTCTTT.

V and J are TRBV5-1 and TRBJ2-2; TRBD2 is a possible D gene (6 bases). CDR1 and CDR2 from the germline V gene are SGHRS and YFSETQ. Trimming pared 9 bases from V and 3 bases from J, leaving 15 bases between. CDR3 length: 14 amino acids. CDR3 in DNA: TGCGCCACCCCTCCTCCGGGGGACACCGGGGAGCTGTTTTTT. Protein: CATPPPGDTGELFF.

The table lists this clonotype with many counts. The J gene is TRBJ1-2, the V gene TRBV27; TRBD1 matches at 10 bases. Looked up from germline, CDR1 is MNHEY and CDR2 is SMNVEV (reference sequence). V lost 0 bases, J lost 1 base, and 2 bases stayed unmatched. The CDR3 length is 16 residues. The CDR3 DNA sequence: TGTGCCAGCAGTTTATCCGGGACAGGGGTTAACTATGGCTACACCTTC. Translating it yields CASSLSGTGVNYGYTF.

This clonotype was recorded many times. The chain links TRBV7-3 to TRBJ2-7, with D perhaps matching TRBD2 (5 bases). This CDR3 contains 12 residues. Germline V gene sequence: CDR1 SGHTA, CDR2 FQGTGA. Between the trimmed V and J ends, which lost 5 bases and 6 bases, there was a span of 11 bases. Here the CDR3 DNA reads TGTGCCAGCAGCATTCCGGGGAGCGAGCAGTACTTC. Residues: CASSIPGSEQYF.

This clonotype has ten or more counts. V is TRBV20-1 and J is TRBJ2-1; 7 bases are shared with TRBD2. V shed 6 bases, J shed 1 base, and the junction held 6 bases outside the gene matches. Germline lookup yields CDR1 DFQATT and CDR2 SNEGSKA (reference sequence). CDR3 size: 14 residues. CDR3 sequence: CSAWGGWSYNEQFF. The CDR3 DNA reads TGCAGTGCCTGGGGAGGGTGGTCCTACAATGAGCAGTTCTTC.

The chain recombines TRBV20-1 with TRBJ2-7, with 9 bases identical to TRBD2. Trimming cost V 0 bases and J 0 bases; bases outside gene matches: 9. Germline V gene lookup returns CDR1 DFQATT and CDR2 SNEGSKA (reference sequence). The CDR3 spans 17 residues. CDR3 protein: CSARDLSTSGPSYEQYF. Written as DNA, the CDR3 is TGCAGTGCTAGAGACCTCTCTACTAGCGGGCCCTCCTACGAGCAGTACTTC.

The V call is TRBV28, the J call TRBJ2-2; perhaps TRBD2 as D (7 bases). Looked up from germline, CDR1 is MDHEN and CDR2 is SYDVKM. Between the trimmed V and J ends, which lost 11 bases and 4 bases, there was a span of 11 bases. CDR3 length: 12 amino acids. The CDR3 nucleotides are TGTGCCGGGGGGGGCAGCACCGGGGAGCTGTTTTTT. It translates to CAGGGSTGELFF.

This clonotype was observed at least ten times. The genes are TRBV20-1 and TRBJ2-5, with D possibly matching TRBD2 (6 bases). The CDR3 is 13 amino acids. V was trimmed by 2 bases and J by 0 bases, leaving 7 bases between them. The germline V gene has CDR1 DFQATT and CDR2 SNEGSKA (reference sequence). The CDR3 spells CSARRGYQETQYF. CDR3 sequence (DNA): TGCAGTGCTAGACGGGGGTACCAAGAGACCCAGTACTTC.

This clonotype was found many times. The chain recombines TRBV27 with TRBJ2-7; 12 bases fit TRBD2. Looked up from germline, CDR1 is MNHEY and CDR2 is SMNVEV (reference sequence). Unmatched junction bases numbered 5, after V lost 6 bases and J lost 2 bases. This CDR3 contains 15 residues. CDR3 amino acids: CASSRWTSGTYEQYF. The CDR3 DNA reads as TGTGCCAGCAGCCGATGGACTAGCGGGACCTACGAGCAGTACTTC.

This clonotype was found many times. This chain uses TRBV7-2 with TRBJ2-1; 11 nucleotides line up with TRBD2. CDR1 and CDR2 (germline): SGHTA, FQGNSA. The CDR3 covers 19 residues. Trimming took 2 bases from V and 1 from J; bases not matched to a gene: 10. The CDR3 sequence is CASSLRVVAGGRSYNEQFF. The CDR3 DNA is TGTGCCAGCAGCTTAAGGGTCGTAGCGGGAGGGAGATCCTACAATGAGCAGTTCTTC.

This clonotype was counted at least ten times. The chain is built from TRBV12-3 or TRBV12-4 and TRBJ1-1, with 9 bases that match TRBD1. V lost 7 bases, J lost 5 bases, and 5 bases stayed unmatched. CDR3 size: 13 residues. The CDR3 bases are TGTGCCAGCATCACGACAGGGGGTACTGAAGCTTTCTTT. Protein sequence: CASITTGGTEAFF.

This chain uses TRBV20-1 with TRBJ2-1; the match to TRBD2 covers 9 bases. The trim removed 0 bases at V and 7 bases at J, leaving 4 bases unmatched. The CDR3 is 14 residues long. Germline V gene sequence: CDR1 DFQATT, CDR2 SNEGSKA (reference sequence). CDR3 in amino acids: CSAREGSGGNEQFF. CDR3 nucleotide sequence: TGCAGTGCTAGAGAAGGTAGCGGGGGAAATGAGCAGTTCTTC.

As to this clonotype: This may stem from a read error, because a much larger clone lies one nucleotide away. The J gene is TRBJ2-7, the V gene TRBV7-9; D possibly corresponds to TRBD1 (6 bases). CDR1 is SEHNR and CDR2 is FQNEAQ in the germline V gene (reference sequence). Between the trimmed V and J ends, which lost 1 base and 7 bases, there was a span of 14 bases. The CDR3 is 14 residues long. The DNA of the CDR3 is TGTGCCAGCAGCTTAGATTGGGGGCTAGGGGAGCAGTACTTC. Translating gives CASSLDWGLGEQYF.

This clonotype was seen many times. DNA for the CDR3: TGTGCCAGCAGTTTAGCGGGAGCTGGGCAGTACTTC. Encoded protein: CASSLAGAGQYF. The chain has TRBV28 and TRBJ2-7; 7 bases are a match to TRBD2. This CDR3 has 12 amino acids. The V and J ends lost 2 bases and 9 bases, in that order; junction bases with no gene match: 4. Per germline, CDR1 MDHEN and CDR2 SYDVKM. Based on the CDR3 plus reference TRBV28 and TRBJ2-7, the full variable domain is DVKVTQSSRYLVKRTGEKVFLECVQDMDHENMFWYRQDPGLGLRLIYFSYDVKMKEKGDIPEGYSVSREKKERFSLILESASTNQTSMYLCASSLAGAGQYFGPGTRLTVT.

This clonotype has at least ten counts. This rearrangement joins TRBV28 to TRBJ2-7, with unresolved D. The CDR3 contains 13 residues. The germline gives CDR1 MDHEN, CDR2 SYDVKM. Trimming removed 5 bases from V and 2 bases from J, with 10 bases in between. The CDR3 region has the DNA TGTGCCAGCAGTGCGGACGGTCCCTACGAGCAGTACTTC. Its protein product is CASSADGPYEQYF.

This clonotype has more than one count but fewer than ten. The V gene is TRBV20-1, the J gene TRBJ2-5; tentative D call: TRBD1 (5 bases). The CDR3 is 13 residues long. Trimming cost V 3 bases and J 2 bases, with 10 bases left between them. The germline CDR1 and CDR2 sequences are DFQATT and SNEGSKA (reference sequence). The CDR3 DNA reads TGCAGTGCTAGTGGGCAGGGTCAAGAGACCCAGTACTTC. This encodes CSASGQGQETQYF.

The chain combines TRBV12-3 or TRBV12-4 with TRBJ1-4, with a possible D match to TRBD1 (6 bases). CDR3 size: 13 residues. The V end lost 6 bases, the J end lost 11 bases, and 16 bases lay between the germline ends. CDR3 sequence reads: CASSTTGFRKLFF. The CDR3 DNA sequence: TGTGCCAGCAGCACAACAGGGTTTAGGAAACTGTTTTTT.

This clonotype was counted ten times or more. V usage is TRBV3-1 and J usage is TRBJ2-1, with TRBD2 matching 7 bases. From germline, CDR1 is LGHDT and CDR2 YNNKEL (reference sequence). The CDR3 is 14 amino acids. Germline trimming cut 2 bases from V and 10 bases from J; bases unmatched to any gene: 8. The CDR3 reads CASSQREGEGEQFF. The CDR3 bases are TGTGCCAGCAGCCAAAGGGAAGGGGAGGGGGAGCAGTTCTTC.

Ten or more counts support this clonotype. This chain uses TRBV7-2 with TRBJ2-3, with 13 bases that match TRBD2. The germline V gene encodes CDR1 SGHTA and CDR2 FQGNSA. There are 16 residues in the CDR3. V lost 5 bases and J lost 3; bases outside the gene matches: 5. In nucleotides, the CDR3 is TGTGCCAGCAGCATTCGGACTAGCGGGGGAACAGATACGCAGTATTTT. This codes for CASSIRTSGGTDTQYF. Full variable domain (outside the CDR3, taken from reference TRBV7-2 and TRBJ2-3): GAGVSQSPSNKVTEKGKDVELRCDPISGHTALYWYRQSLGQGLEFLIYFQGNSAPDKSGLPSDRFSAERTGGSVSTLTIQRTQQEDSAVYLCASSIRTSGGTDTQYFGPGTRLTVL.

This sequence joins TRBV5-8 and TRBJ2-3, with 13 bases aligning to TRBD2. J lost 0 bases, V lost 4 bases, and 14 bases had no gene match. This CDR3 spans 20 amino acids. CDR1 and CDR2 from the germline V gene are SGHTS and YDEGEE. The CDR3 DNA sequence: TGTGCCAGCAGCCACCCGGGACTAGCGGGACCCCGGGGTAGCACAGATACGCAGTATTTT. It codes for CASSHPGLAGPRGSTDTQYF. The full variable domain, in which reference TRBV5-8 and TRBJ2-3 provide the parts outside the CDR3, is EAGVTQSPTHLIKTRGQQATLRCSPISGHTSVYWYQQALGLGLQFLLWYDEGEERNRGNFPPRFSGRQFPNYSSELNVNALELEDSALYLCASSHPGLAGPRGSTDTQYFGPGTRLTVL.

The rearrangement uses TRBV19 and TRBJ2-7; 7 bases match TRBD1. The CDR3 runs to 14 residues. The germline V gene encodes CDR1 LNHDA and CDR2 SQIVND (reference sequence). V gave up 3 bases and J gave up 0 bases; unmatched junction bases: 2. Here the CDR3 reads CASSIRGSSYEQYF. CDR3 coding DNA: TGTGCCAGTAGTATCAGGGGGTCCTCCTACGAGCAGTACTTC. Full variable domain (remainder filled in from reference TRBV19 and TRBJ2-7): DGGITQSPKYLFRKEGQNVTLSCEQNLNHDAMYWYRQDPGQGLRLIYYSQIVNDFQKGDIAEGYSVSREKKESFPLTVTSAQKNPTAFYLCASSIRGSSYEQYFGPGTRLTVT.

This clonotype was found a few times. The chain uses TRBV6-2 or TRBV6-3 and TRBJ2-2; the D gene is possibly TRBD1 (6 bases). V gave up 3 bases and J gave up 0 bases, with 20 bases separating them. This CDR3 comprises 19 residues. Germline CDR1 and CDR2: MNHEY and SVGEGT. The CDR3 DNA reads TGTGCCAGCAGTTATGCCAGTCTATGGGGGCGATCGAACACCGGGGAGCTGTTTTTT. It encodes CASSYASLWGRSNTGELFF.

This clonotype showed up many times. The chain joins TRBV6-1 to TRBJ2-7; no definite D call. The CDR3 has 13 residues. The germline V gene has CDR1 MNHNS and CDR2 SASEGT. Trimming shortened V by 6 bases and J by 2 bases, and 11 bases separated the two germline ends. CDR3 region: CASRSDTTYEQYF. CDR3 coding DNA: TGTGCCAGCAGATCAGACACCACCTACGAGCAGTACTTC.